This T cell receptor (beta chain) was identified during a study of response to subunit inactivated influenza vaccine. Whole-study findings and limits: There was a suggestion from the authors that each seasonal influenza vaccination recruits few new T cells.

Concerning this clonotype itself: Its antigen is not identified.

The germline V and J ends were trimmed by 3 bases and 5 bases, with 7 bases remaining between them. Germline values: CDR1 LGHDT, CDR2 YNNKEL (reference sequence). CDR3 length: 12 residues. TCRdb re-derived calls from the RT-PCR reads in MiXCR, one entry per CDR3 protein. This sample carries 500,000 to 600,000 distinct CDR3 sequences, roughly 10% of them seen once, and the ten largest clones take about 9.4%. The chain joins TRBV3-1 to TRBJ1-1; D not certain. The sequence was collected from a man over 45 who received an inactivated influenza vaccine. The sample was PBMCs from blood, taken on the day of vaccination. CDR3 amino acids: CASSQYGTEAFF. Written as DNA, the CDR3 is TGTGCCAGCAGCCAGTACGGGACTGAAGCTTTCTTT.